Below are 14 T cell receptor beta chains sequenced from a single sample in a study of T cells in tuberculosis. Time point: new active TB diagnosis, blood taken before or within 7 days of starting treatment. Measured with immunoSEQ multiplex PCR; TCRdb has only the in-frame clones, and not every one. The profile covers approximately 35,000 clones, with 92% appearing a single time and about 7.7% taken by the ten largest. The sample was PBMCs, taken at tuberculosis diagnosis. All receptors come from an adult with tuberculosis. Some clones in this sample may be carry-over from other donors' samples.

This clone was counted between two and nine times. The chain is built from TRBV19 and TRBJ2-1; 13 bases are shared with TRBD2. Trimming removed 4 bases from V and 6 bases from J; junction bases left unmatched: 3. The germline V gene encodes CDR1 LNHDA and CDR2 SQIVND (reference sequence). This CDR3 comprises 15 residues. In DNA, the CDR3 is TGTGCCAGTAGTACGGGACTAGCGGGGATCAATGAGCAGTTCTTC. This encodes CASSTGLAGINEQFF.

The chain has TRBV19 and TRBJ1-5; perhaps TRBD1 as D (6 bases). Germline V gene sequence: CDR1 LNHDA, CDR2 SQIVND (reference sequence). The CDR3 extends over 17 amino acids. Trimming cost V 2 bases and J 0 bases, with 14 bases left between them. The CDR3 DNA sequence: TGTGCCAGTAGTATACAGGGGACGATATATAGCAATCAGCCCCAGCATTTT. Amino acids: CASSIQGTIYSNQPQHF.

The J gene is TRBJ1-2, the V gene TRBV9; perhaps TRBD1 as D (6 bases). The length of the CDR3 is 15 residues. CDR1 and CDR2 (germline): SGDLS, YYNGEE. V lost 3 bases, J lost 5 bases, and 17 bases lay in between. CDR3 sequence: CASSANQGHHYGYTF. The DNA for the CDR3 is TGTGCCAGCAGCGCGAACCAGGGACACCATTATGGCTACACCTTC.

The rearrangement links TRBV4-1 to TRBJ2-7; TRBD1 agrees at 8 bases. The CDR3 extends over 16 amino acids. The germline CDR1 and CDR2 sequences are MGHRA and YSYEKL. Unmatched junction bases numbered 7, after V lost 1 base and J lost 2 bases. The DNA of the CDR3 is TGCGCCAGCAGCCAAGGATCGGACAGGGTTACCTACGAGCAGTACTTC. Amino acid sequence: CASSQGSDRVTYEQYF.

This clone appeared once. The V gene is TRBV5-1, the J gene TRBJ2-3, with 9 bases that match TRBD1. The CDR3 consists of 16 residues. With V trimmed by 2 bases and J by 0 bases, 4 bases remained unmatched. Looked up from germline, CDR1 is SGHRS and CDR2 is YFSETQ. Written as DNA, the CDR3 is TGCGCCAGCAGCTTCCGGGACAGGGCTAGCACAGATACGCAGTATTTT. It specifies CASSFRDRASTDTQYF.

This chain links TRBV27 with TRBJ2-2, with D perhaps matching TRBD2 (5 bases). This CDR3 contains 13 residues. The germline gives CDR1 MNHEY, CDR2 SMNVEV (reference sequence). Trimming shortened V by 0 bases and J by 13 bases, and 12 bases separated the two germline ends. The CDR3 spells CASSLSNGVRLFF. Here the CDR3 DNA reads TGTGCCAGCAGTTTATCGAACGGGGTACGGCTGTTTTTT.

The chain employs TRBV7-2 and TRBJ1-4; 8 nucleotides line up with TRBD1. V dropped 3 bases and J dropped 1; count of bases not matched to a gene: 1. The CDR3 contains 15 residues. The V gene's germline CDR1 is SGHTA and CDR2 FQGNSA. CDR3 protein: CASSFDRGTNEKLFF. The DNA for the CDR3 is TGTGCCAGCAGCTTTGACAGGGGAACTAATGAAAAACTGTTTTTT.

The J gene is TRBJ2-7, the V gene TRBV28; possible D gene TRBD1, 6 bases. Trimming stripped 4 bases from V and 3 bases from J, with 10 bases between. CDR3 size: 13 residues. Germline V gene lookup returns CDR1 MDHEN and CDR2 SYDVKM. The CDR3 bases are TGTGCCAGCAGTTCCGGACAGAACTACGAGCAGTACTTC. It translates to CASSSGQNYEQYF.

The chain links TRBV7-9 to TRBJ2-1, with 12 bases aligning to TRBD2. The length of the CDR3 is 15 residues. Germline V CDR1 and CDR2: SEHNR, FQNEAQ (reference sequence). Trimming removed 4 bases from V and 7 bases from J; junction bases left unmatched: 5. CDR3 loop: CASSSLAGGRNEQFF. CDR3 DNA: TGTGCCAGCAGCTCTCTAGCGGGGGGGAGGAATGAGCAGTTCTTC.

CDR3 protein: CASTTPDRDNQPQHF. Here the CDR3 DNA reads TGTGCCAGTACTACTCCTGACAGGGACAATCAGCCCCAGCATTTT. The V gene is TRBV28, the J gene TRBJ1-5, with 7 positions matching TRBD1. The J segment lost 3 bases and the V segment lost 9 bases, leaving 11 bases of the junction unmatched. The CDR3 is 15 residues long. Germline assignment: CDR1 MDHEN and CDR2 SYDVKM.

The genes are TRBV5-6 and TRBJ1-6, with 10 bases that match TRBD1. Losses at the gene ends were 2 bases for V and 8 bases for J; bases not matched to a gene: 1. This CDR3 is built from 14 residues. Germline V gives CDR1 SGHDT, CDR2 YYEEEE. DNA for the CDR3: TGTGCCAGCAGCTTCGGGACAGGGGATTCACCCCTCCACTTT. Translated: CASSFGTGDSPLHF.

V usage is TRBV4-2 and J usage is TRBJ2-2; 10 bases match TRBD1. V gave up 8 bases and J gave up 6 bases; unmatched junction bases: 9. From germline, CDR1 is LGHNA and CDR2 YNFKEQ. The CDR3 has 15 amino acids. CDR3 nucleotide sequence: TGTGCCAGCGGACCCGGGACAGGGGTGTCCGGGGAGCTGTTTTTT. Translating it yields CASGPGTGVSGELFF.

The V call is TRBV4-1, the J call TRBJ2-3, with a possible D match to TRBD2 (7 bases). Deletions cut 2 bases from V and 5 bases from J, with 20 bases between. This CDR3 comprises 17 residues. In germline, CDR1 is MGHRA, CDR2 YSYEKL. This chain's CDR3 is CASSQSEAGARGDTQYF. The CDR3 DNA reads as TGCGCCAGCAGCCAAAGTGAGGCGGGGGCCCGGGGAGATACGCAGTATTTT.

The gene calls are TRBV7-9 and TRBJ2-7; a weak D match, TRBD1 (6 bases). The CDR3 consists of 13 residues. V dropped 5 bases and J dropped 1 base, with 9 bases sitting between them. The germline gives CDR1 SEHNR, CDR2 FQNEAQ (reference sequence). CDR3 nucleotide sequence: TGTGCCAGCAGCGGGGACACTTCCTACGAGCAGTACTTC. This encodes CASSGDTSYEQYF. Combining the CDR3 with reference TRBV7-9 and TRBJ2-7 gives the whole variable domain DTGVSQNPRHKITKRGQNVTFRCDPISEHNRLYWYRQTLGQGPEFLTYFQNEAQLEKSRLLSDRFSAERPKGSFSTLEIQRTEQGDSAMYLCASSGDTSYEQYFGPGTRLTVT.